The 10 T cell receptor beta chains in this list originate from one sample, sequenced in a study of blood T cell repertoires in COVID-19. Data came from immunoSEQ multiplex PCR; TCRdb stores just in-frame clones and leaves some out. The profile shows some 150,000 clones, around 89% of them singletons. The sample consisted of PBMCs or T cells enriched from blood (not recorded which). These receptors were obtained from a young woman who had recovered from COVID-19.

The chain links TRBV2 to TRBJ1-2; no definite D call. The V end was cut by 4 bases, the J end by 4 bases, with 10 bases between. CDR3 size: 13 residues. Germline V gives CDR1 SNHLY, CDR2 FYNNEI. This CDR3 is CASSARIGYGYTF. CDR3 nucleotides: TGTGCCAGCAGTGCAAGAATCGGCTATGGCTACACCTTC.

This clone was counted a single time. The chain is built from TRBV29-1 and TRBJ1-1; 9 bases are shared with TRBD1. The CDR3 is 13 residues long. After removal of 6 bases from V and 4 bases from J, the junction contained 6 bases not matched to a gene. Germline V gene data show CDR1 as SQVTM and CDR2 as ANQGSEA. The CDR3 DNA reads as TGCAGCGTCCCGGGACAGGGTAGCACTGAAGCTTTCTTT. Translating it yields CSVPGQGSTEAFF.

J is TRBJ1-3 and V is TRBV20-1, with 9 positions matching TRBD1. V was pared by 3 bases and J by 3 bases, with 9 bases of the junction left unmatched. CDR1 DFQATT and CDR2 SNEGSKA come from the germline V gene (reference sequence). The CDR3 has 16 amino acids. CDR3 in amino acids: CSASDPGQGFGNTIYF. The CDR3, as DNA: TGCAGTGCTAGTGATCCGGGACAGGGTTTTGGAAACACCATATATTTT.

The V gene is TRBV4-3, the J gene TRBJ1-6; no clear D. CDR3 length equals 15 residues. Germline V CDR1 and CDR2: LGHNA, YSLEER. The V and J ends lost 1 base and 5 bases respectively, with 9 bases between them. CDR3 bases: TGCGCCAGCAGCCAAGGGAGGAGGGATAATTCACCCCTCCACTTT. This gives the protein CASSQGRRDNSPLHF.

This chain joins TRBV29-1 and TRBJ2-3; 15 bases are shared with TRBD2. CDR1 is SQVTM, CDR2 ANQGSEA, per germline. Trimming cost V 7 bases and J 5 bases; bases outside gene matches: 4. The CDR3 spans 14 residues. The CDR3 coding sequence is TGCAGCGAAATGGGACTAGCGGGGGGAGATACGCAGTATTTT. Amino acids: CSEMGLAGGDTQYF.

The chain recombines TRBV29-1 with TRBJ1-2, with D maybe TRBD1 (6 bases). Trimming removed 3 bases from V and 6 bases from J, with 8 bases in between. CDR3 length: 11 residues. Germline lookup yields CDR1 SQVTM and CDR2 ANQGSEA. The CDR3 DNA reads as TGCAGCGTTGAGGGGGCGGATGGCTACACCTTC. As protein: CSVEGADGYTF.

V usage is TRBV4-2 and J usage is TRBJ1-3; no clear D gene. The CDR3 is 15 amino acids. V gave up 4 bases and J gave up 0 bases, with 10 bases separating them. CDR1 and CDR2 (germline): LGHNA, YNFKEQ. CDR3 in DNA: TGTGCCAGCAGCCCCTACCTGAGCTCTGGAAACACCATATATTTT. Translating gives CASSPYLSSGNTIYF.

The genes are TRBV2 and TRBJ2-7; 7 bases align to TRBD1. The germline gives CDR1 SNHLY, CDR2 FYNNEI. Trimming cost V 7 bases and J 5 bases; bases outside gene matches: 14. The CDR3 sequence is 15 residues long. CDR3 DNA sequence: TGTGCCAGCAATTATGACAGGGAAGCTAGCAACGAGCAGTACTTC. This translates into CASNYDREASNEQYF.

This clone has more than one count but fewer than ten. This chain uses TRBV5-5 with TRBJ2-7; TRBD1 matches at 9 bases. The CDR3 consists of 15 residues. After removal of 2 bases from V and 0 bases from J, the junction contained 3 bases not matched to a gene. The germline gives CDR1 SGHKS, CDR2 YYEKEE (reference sequence). CDR3 residues: CASSLQGALSYEQYF. The CDR3 DNA sequence: TGTGCCAGCAGCTTACAGGGGGCCCTCTCCTACGAGCAGTACTTC.

The chain links TRBV19 to TRBJ1-3; D might be TRBD1 (6 bases). Germline CDR1 and CDR2: LNHDA and SQIVND (reference sequence). The V end lost 6 bases, the J end lost 0 bases, and 12 bases lay between the germline ends. There are 15 residues in the CDR3. DNA for the CDR3: TGTGCCAGTAGCACTACAGGGATCTCTGGAAACACCATATATTTT. Amino acids: CASSTTGISGNTIYF.